This T cell receptor beta chain appears in the sequencing data of a study of T cell changes during pregnancy in multiple sclerosis. Profiling relied on immunoSEQ multiplex PCR, and the TCRdb table lists in-frame clones only, not all of them. The sample holds fewer than 25,000 clones, 75% to 90% seen once. This clone has only one observation. V was clipped by 11 bases and J by 1 base, with 17 bases between them. The CDR3 has 15 residues. Germline lookup yields CDR1 LNHNV and CDR2 YYDKDF (reference sequence). The receptor comes from a female donor with multiple sclerosis, enrolled in a pregnancy study. The chain carries TRBV15 and TRBJ2-2, with D perhaps TRBD2 (7 bases). The sample here was CD8+ T cells from peripheral blood mononuclear cells, taken in the first trimester of pregnancy. The DNA for the CDR3 is TGTGCCTCGGCCGAGGGAGGGGGGAACACCGGGGAGCTGTTTTTT. It yields the protein CASAEGGGNTGELFF. Full variable domain (rest looked up from reference TRBV15 and TRBJ2-2): DAMVIQNPRYQVTQFGKPVTLSCSQTLNHNVMYWYQQKSSQAPKLLFHYYDKDFNNEADTPDNFQSRRPNTSFCFLDIRSPGLGDTAMYLCASAEGGGNTGELFFGEGSRLTVL.